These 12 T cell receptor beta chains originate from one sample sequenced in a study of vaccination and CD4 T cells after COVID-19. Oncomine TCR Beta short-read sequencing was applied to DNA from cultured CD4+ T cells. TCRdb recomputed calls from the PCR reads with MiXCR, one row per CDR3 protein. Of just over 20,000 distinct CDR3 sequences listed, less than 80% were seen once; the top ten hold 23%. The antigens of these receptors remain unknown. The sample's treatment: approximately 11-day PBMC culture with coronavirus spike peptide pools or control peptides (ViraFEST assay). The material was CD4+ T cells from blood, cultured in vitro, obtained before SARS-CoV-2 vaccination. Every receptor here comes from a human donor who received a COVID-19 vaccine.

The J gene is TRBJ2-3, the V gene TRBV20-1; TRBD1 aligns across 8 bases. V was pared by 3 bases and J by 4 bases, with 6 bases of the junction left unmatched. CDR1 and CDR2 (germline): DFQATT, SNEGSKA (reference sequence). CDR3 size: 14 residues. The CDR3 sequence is CSARDRVGADTQYF. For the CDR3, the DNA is TGCAGTGCTAGGGACAGGGTGGGAGCAGATACGCAGTATTTT.

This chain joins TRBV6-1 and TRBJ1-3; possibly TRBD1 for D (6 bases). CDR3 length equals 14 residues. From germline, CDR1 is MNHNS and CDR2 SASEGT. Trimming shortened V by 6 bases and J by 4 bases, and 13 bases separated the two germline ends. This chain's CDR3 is CASRDQGKGNTIYF. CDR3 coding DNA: TGTGCCAGCAGGGACCAGGGGAAAGGAAACACCATATATTTT.

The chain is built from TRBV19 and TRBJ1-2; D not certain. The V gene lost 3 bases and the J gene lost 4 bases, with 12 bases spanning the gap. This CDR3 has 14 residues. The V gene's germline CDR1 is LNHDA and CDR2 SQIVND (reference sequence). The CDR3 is CASSIRKTLYGYTF. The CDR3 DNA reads TGTGCCAGTAGTATCAGGAAGACTCTCTATGGCTACACCTTC.

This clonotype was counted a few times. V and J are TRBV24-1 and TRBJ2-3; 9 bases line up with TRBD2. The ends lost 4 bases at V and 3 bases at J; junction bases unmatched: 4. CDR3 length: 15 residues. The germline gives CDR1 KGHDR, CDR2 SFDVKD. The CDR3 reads CATSDRSGGTDTQYF. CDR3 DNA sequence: TGTGCCACCAGTGACCGAAGCGGGGGGACAGATACGCAGTATTTT.

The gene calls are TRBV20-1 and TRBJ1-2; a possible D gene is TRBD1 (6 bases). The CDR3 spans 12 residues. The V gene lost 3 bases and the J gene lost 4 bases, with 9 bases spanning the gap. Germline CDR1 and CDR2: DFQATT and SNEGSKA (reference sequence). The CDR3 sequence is CSASQGTYGYTF. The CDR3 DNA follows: TGCAGTGCTAGTCAGGGGACCTATGGCTACACCTTC.

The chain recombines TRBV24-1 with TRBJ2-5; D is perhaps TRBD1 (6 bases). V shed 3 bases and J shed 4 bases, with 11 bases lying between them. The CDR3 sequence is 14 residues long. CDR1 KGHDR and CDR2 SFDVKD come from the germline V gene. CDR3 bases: TGTGCCACCAGTGATCCAGGGGATCGAGAGACCCAGTACTTC. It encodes CATSDPGDRETQYF.

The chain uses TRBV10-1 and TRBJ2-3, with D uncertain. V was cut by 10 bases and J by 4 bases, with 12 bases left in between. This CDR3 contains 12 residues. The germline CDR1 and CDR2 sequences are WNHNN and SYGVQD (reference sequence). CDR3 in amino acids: CATRSGPDTQYF. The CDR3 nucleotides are TGCGCCACCAGGTCAGGCCCAGATACGCAGTATTTT.

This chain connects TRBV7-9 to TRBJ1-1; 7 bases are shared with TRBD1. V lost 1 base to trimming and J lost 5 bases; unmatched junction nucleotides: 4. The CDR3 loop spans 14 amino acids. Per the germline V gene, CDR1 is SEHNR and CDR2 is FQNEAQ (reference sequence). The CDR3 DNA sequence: TGTGCCAGCAGCTTAGGAGGGGGCGATACTGAAGCTTTCTTT. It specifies CASSLGGGDTEAFF. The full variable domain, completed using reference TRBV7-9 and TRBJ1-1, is DTGVSQNPRHKITKRGQNVTFRCDPISEHNRLYWYRQTLGQGPEFLTYFQNEAQLEKSRLLSDRFSAERPKGSFSTLEIQRTEQGDSAMYLCASSLGGGDTEAFFGQGTRLTVV.

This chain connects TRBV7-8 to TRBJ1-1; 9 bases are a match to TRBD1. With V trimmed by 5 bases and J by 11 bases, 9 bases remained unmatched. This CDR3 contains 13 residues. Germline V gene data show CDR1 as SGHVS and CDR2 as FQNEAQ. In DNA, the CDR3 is TGTGCCAGCAGCGAGAACAGGGGGCCTTGGGCTTTCTTT. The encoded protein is CASSENRGPWAFF.

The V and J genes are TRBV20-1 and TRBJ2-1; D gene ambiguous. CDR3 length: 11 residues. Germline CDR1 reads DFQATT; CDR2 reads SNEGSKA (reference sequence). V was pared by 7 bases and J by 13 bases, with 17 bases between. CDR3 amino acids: CSVSWRLSQFF. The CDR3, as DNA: TGCAGTGTCTCGTGGCGACTCTCTCAGTTCTTC.

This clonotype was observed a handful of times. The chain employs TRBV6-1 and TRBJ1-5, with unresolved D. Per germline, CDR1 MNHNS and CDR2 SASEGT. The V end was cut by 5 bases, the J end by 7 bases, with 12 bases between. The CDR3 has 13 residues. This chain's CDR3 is CASSPGVAQPQHF. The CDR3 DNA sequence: TGTGCCAGCAGTCCAGGTGTTGCCCAGCCCCAGCATTTT.

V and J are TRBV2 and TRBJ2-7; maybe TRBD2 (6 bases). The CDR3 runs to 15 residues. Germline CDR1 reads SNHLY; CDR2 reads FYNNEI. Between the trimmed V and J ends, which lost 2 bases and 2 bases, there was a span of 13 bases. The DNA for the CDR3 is TGTGCCAGCAGTGAAACGGGGGTACCCCCCTACGAGCAGTACTTC. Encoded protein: CASSETGVPPYEQYF.